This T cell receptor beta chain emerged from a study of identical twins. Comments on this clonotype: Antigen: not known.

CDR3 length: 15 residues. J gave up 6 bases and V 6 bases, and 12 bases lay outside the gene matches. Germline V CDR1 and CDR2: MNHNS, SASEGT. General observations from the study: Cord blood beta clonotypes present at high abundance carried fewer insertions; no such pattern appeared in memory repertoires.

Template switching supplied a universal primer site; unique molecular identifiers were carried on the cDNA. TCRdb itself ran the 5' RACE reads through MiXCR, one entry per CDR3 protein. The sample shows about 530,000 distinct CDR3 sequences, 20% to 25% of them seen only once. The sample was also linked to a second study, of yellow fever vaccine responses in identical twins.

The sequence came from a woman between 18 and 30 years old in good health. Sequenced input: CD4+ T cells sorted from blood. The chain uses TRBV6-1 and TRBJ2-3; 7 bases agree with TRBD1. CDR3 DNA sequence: TGTGCCAGCAGAACTGGGACAGTTGGGATCGATACGCAGTATTTT. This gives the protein CASRTGTVGIDTQYF.